A single sample is the source of the 25 T cell receptor beta chains below, sequenced in a study of cytomegalovirus exposure and HLA in healthy donors. Generated by immunoSEQ multiplex PCR, the TCRdb table keeps only in-frame clones and is missing some. The sample contains about 60,000 clones, over 90% of which appear only once. The sample comprised PBMCs. These receptors were taken from a woman aged 18-30 years in good health and CMV-seronegative.

V is TRBV2 and J is TRBJ2-1; 8 positions match TRBD1. The germline V gene encodes CDR1 SNHLY and CDR2 FYNNEI. With 8 bases clipped from V and 2 bases from J, the junction kept 5 bases outside the gene matches. The CDR3 loop spans 14 amino acids. CDR3 in amino acids: CASPAGGAYNEQFF. The CDR3 nucleotides read TGTGCCAGCCCGGCAGGGGGCGCCTACAATGAGCAGTTCTTC.

The V and J genes are TRBV7-9 and TRBJ1-1; no firm D call. In germline, CDR1 is SEHNR, CDR2 FQNEAQ (reference sequence). This CDR3 spans 15 amino acids. The ends were cut back, 5 bases at V and 1 base at J, with 14 bases in the middle. The CDR3 DNA reads as TGTGCCAGCAGCCCCCCAAGGAGGTCGAACACTGAAGCTTTCTTT. It specifies CASSPPRRSNTEAFF. Drawing the rest from reference TRBV7-9 and TRBJ1-1, the complete variable domain is DTGVSQNPRHKITKRGQNVTFRCDPISEHNRLYWYRQTLGQGPEFLTYFQNEAQLEKSRLLSDRFSAERPKGSFSTLEIQRTEQGDSAMYLCASSPPRRSNTEAFFGQGTRLTVV.

This clone was recorded only once. The V call is TRBV18, the J call TRBJ1-5; TRBD1 aligns across 7 bases. V trimming: 5 bases; J trimming: 2 bases; junction bases outside the gene matches: 3. The CDR3 is 14 amino acids. Germline lookup yields CDR1 KGHSH and CDR2 LQKENI. CDR3 sequence (DNA): TGTGCCAGCTCAGCGGGACAGCGCAATCAGCCCCAGCATTTT. It is translated as CASSAGQRNQPQHF.

The V gene is TRBV27, the J gene TRBJ2-1; D may be TRBD2 (6 bases). Trimming took off 4 bases at V and 5 bases at J, with 15 bases between the two ends. The CDR3 is 15 amino acids. Germline V CDR1 and CDR2: MNHEY, SMNVEV (reference sequence). CDR3 coding DNA: TGTGCCAGCAGTTCCCGTATGGGCGGGGACAATGAGCAGTTCTTC. The encoded protein is CASSSRMGGDNEQFF.

The CDR3 is CASSQRQVPSDTQYF. For the CDR3, the DNA is TGCGCCAGCAGCCAGAGACAGGTCCCTTCCGATACGCAGTATTTT. The chain uses TRBV4-1 and TRBJ2-3; D is possibly TRBD1 (6 bases). V was clipped by 3 bases and J by 6 bases, with 16 bases between them. Germline V gene data show CDR1 as MGHRA and CDR2 as YSYEKL. The CDR3 has 15 amino acids.

This chain uses TRBV11-2 with TRBJ1-3, with a possible D match to TRBD1 (6 bases). V lost 2 bases and J lost 4, with 9 bases in between. The CDR3 contains 14 residues. The germline V gene has CDR1 SGHAT and CDR2 FQNNGV. CDR3 in amino acids: CASSLNQGGNTIYF. The CDR3 bases are TGTGCCAGCAGCTTAAATCAGGGGGGAAACACCATATATTTT.

The rearrangement uses TRBV7-9 and TRBJ1-1; D gene uncertain. Germline V gene lookup returns CDR1 SEHNR and CDR2 FQNEAQ (reference sequence). This CDR3 spans 13 amino acids. V lost 5 bases, J lost 0 bases, and 7 bases lay in between. The CDR3 DNA sequence: TGTGCCAGCAGCAACGACATGAACACTGAAGCTTTCTTT. Protein: CASSNDMNTEAFF.

V gene TRBV16 combines with J gene TRBJ1-1; tentative D call: TRBD1 (5 bases). Germline CDR1 is KGHSY and CDR2 is FQNENV. This CDR3 contains 15 residues. Trimming took off 3 bases at V and 0 bases at J, with 11 bases between the two ends. DNA for the CDR3: TGTGCCAGCAGCCAGAAGCAGGGCGTGAACACTGAAGCTTTCTTT. Its protein is CASSQKQGVNTEAFF.

The chain joins TRBV10-3 to TRBJ2-6; 8 bases agree with TRBD1. Looked up from germline, CDR1 is ENHRY and CDR2 is SYGVKD. The V and J ends lost 9 bases and 0 bases, in that order; junction bases with no gene match: 7. The CDR3 sequence is 16 residues long. The CDR3 bases are TGTGCCATTCCGGGACAGGCCAGCTCTGGGGCCAACGTCCTGACTTTC. It yields the protein CAIPGQASSGANVLTF.

The chain recombines TRBV4-2 with TRBJ1-4, with 12 bases aligning to TRBD1. Unmatched junction bases numbered 10, after V lost 1 base and J lost 7 bases. The CDR3 covers 18 residues. Germline V lookup: CDR1 LGHNA, CDR2 YNFKEQ. The CDR3 nucleotides are TGTGCCAGCAGCCAAGCTTCCCTGGGACAGGGGGCAGCTGAAAAACTGTTTTTT. It encodes CASSQASLGQGAAEKLFF.

This chain connects TRBV7-2 to TRBJ2-5; 7 positions match TRBD1. V trimming: 7 bases; J trimming: 4 bases; junction bases outside the gene matches: 6. The CDR3 has 13 residues. Germline V gives CDR1 SGHTA, CDR2 FQGNSA. For the CDR3, the DNA is TGTGCCAGCACCCCAACAGGGGTAGAGACCCAGTACTTC. It yields the protein CASTPTGVETQYF.

V and J are TRBV27 and TRBJ1-1; 7 nucleotides agree with TRBD1. The V gene's germline CDR1 is MNHEY and CDR2 SMNVEV (reference sequence). CDR3 length: 14 amino acids. J lost 4 bases, V lost 3 bases, and 5 bases had no gene match. The CDR3 sequence: CASSFDRATTEAFF. The CDR3 region has the DNA TGTGCCAGCAGTTTTGACAGGGCTACCACTGAAGCTTTCTTT.

This chain uses TRBV5-5 with TRBJ2-2; D unresolved. This CDR3 contains 15 residues. CDR1 is SGHKS, CDR2 YYEKEE, per germline (reference sequence). Trimming stripped 2 bases from V and 4 bases from J, with 12 bases between. Here the CDR3 reads CASSFLVGATGELFF. For the CDR3, the DNA is TGTGCCAGCAGCTTCTTAGTGGGCGCCACCGGGGAGCTGTTTTTT.

The rearrangement links TRBV7-2 to TRBJ2-4; TRBD1 matches at 9 bases. Germline CDR1 and CDR2: SGHTA and FQGNSA. The trim removed 6 bases at V and 8 bases at J, leaving 14 bases unmatched. The CDR3 runs to 16 residues. This CDR3 is CASSWAPGTGPYIQYF. In DNA, the CDR3 is TGTGCCAGCAGTTGGGCCCCCGGGACAGGGCCCTACATTCAGTACTTC.

The chain is built from TRBV15 and TRBJ2-1; the match to TRBD2 covers 13 bases. This CDR3 contains 16 residues. Germline V gene data show CDR1 as LNHNV and CDR2 as YYDKDF (reference sequence). The ends lost 0 bases at V and 10 bases at J; junction bases unmatched: 6. DNA of the CDR3: TGTGCCACCAGCAGAGACACTAGCGGGGGGGCCCGGGAGCAGTTCTTC. It specifies CATSRDTSGGAREQFF. Supplemented by reference TRBV15 and TRBJ2-1, the full variable domain reads DAMVIQNPRYQVTQFGKPVTLSCSQTLNHNVMYWYQQKSSQAPKLLFHYYDKDFNNEADTPDNFQSRRPNTSFCFLDIRSPGLGDTAMYLCATSRDTSGGAREQFFGPGTRLTVL.

The chain combines TRBV28 with TRBJ1-3; D uncertain. V lost 5 bases and J 4 bases, leaving 18 bases between the germline ends. CDR3 length equals 16 residues. Germline CDR1 and CDR2: MDHEN and SYDVKM. CDR3 amino acids: CASSPLAPSRGNTIYF. The DNA for the CDR3 is TGTGCCAGCAGTCCACTCGCCCCGTCCCGAGGAAACACCATATATTTT.

V usage is TRBV5-1 and J usage is TRBJ2-1; 11 bases are a match to TRBD2. CDR3 length equals 15 residues. Per the germline V gene, CDR1 is SGHRS and CDR2 is YFSETQ. V lost 4 bases, J lost 5 bases, and 5 bases stayed unmatched. The CDR3, as DNA: TGCGCCAGCAGCGACGGGACTAGCGGCCACAATGAGCAGTTCTTC. It is translated as CASSDGTSGHNEQFF.

The chain has TRBV4-1 and TRBJ2-7; 7 bases match TRBD1. The germline V gene has CDR1 MGHRA and CDR2 YSYEKL. J lost 3 bases, V lost 5 bases, and 7 bases had no gene match. This CDR3 has 14 amino acids. CDR3: CASSSRTGHYEQYV. CDR3 coding DNA: TGCGCCAGCAGCTCACGGACAGGCCACTACGAGCAGTACGTC.

The chain links TRBV10-3 to TRBJ2-2; 8 bases are shared with TRBD2. The CDR3 runs 15 residues. Losses at the gene ends were 7 bases for V and 2 bases for J; bases not matched to a gene: 6. The germline gives CDR1 ENHRY, CDR2 SYGVKD. This CDR3 is CAINSGGPNTGELFF. The CDR3 region has the DNA TGTGCCATCAACTCGGGGGGGCCAAACACCGGGGAGCTGTTTTTT.

J is TRBJ1-4 and V is TRBV18, with D tentatively TRBD1 (5 bases). Germline V CDR1 and CDR2: KGHSH, LQKENI. The CDR3 runs to 17 residues. The V and J ends lost 2 bases and 1 base respectively, with 14 bases between them. The CDR3 spells CASSPAGVGQTNEKLFF. CDR3 DNA sequence: TGTGCCAGCTCACCAGCCGGCGTCGGACAAACTAATGAAAAACTGTTTTTT.

V gene TRBV19 combines with J gene TRBJ2-3; tentatively, D is TRBD1 (7 bases). Germline CDR1 reads LNHDA; CDR2 reads SQIVND (reference sequence). The V and J ends lost 6 bases and 5 bases respectively, with 24 bases between them. This CDR3 spans 17 amino acids. CDR3 loop: CASRNDYDGGGRDTQYF. The CDR3 nucleotides are TGTGCCAGTAGGAACGATTATGATGGAGGGGGCCGAGATACGCAGTATTTT. Combining the CDR3 with reference TRBV19 and TRBJ2-3 gives the whole variable domain DGGITQSPKYLFRKEGQNVTLSCEQNLNHDAMYWYRQDPGQGLRLIYYSQIVNDFQKGDIAEGYSVSREKKESFPLTVTSAQKNPTAFYLCASRNDYDGGGRDTQYFGPGTRLTVL.

This rearrangement joins TRBV27 to TRBJ2-2; D gene ambiguous. This CDR3 region has 12 residues. The V end lost 5 bases, the J end lost 3 bases, and 4 bases lay between the germline ends. Germline-derived CDR1 and CDR2 are MNHEY and SMNVEV (reference sequence). For the CDR3, the DNA is TGTGCCAGCAGTCCCTACACCGGGGAGCTGTTTTTT. As protein: CASSPYTGELFF.

This clone was observed a single time. This rearrangement joins TRBV6-6 to TRBJ1-4; 10 bases are a match to TRBD1. This CDR3 has 14 residues. Germline CDR1 and CDR2: MNHNY and SVGAGI (reference sequence). Trimming at V came to 6 bases and at J to 7 bases, leaving 5 bases not matched to a gene. CDR3 amino acids: CASRGQGLVEKLFF. In nucleotides, the CDR3 is TGTGCCAGCAGGGGACAGGGGCTCGTTGAAAAACTGTTTTTT.

Only a few counts were recorded for this clone. V is TRBV13 and J is TRBJ1-1, with a tentative D call TRBD1 (5 bases). V was trimmed by 5 bases and J by 8 bases, leaving 18 bases between them. Germline loops: CDR1 PRHDT, CDR2 FYEKMQ (reference sequence). This CDR3 region has 14 residues. Here the CDR3 DNA reads TGTGCCAGCAGCCCGGTTGGACACCACCCAGAAGCTTTCTTT. It codes for CASSPVGHHPEAFF.

The chain carries TRBV18 and TRBJ1-1; D gene unclear. Germline V gene data show CDR1 as KGHSH and CDR2 as LQKENI. V lost 3 bases, J lost 4 bases, and 9 bases lay in between. The CDR3 sequence is 13 residues long. The CDR3 nucleotides read TGTGCCAGCTCACCTCCCGTGGCCACTGAAGCTTTCTTT. Its translation is CASSPPVATEAFF.